The 30 T cell receptor beta chains presented below share a single source sample, sequenced in a study of CD8 T cells in ankylosing spondylitis. TCRdb analysed the 5' RACE reads with MiXCR anew, one entry per CDR3 protein. Among 100,000 to 150,000 distinct CDR3 sequences listed, 11% were seen once. The sample taken for sequencing was blood, either unsorted or a sorted T cell fraction (not recorded which). The receptors were gathered from a female donor with ankylosing spondylitis or in good health (not recorded which).

This clonotype appeared many times. The chain has TRBV5-1 and TRBJ2-3; TRBD2 might be the D (7 bases). Trimming removed 4 bases from V and 0 bases from J, with 18 bases in between. The length of the CDR3 is 17 residues. Germline V gene sequence: CDR1 SGHRS, CDR2 YFSETQ. For the CDR3, the DNA is TGCGCCAGCAGCCCCTTTGGAGGGGGGGCTAGCACAGATACGCAGTATTTT. Amino acids: CASSPFGGGASTDTQYF.

Written as DNA, the CDR3 is TGTGCCAGTAGCAACATAAGGGGCAATCAGCCCCAGCATTTT. Protein product: CASSNIRGNQPQHF. The J gene is TRBJ1-5, the V gene TRBV19; D remains unclear. The CDR3 loop spans 14 amino acids. Germline CDR1 reads LNHDA; CDR2 reads SQIVND (reference sequence). The V and J ends lost 6 bases and 2 bases respectively, with 11 bases between them. The whole variable domain, remainder taken from reference TRBV19 and TRBJ1-5, is DGGITQSPKYLFRKEGQNVTLSCEQNLNHDAMYWYRQDPGQGLRLIYYSQIVNDFQKGDIAEGYSVSREKKESFPLTVTSAQKNPTAFYLCASSNIRGNQPQHFGDGTRLSIL.

This clonotype has ten or more counts. The CDR3 sequence: CASSYLGTVSGNTIYF. Here the CDR3 DNA reads TGTGCCAGCAGTTACTTAGGGACAGTCTCTGGAAACACCATATATTTT. The V call is TRBV6-5, the J call TRBJ1-3, with 7 bases matching TRBD1. The CDR3 is 16 residues long. The trim removed 1 base at V and 0 bases at J, leaving 3 bases unmatched. Germline assignment: CDR1 MNHEY and CDR2 SVGAGI.

V and J are TRBV20-1 and TRBJ2-5, with a weak D call TRBD2 (6 bases). Germline V gene lookup returns CDR1 DFQATT and CDR2 SNEGSKA (reference sequence). V was cut by 0 bases and J by 2 bases, with 7 bases left in between. CDR3 length: 13 amino acids. CDR3: CSAREAGQETQYF. In nucleotides, the CDR3 is TGCAGTGCTAGAGAGGCGGGGCAAGAGACCCAGTACTTC.

In this sample, this clonotype turned up many times. The V and J genes are TRBV5-1 and TRBJ2-5; 11 bases align to TRBD2. V gave up 4 bases and J gave up 0 bases; unmatched junction bases: 14. The V gene's germline CDR1 is SGHRS and CDR2 YFSETQ. The CDR3 totals 19 residues. The CDR3 here is CASSLSPWTSGPHQETQYF. DNA of the CDR3: TGCGCCAGCAGCCTCTCCCCCTGGACTAGCGGGCCCCACCAAGAGACCCAGTACTTC.

This clonotype was recorded at least ten times. The chain links TRBV12-3 or TRBV12-4 to TRBJ2-2; D is possibly TRBD2 (5 bases). The V and J ends lost 6 bases and 1 base respectively, with 12 bases between them. This CDR3 contains 15 residues. CDR3 sequence reads: CASSSDWRNTGELFF. The DNA for the CDR3 is TGTGCCAGCAGCTCGGACTGGCGGAACACCGGGGAGCTGTTTTTT.

This clonotype appeared many times. The chain has TRBV7-8 and TRBJ1-1; D perhaps matches TRBD1 (5 bases). Germline CDR1 and CDR2: SGHVS and FQNEAQ. Trimming took 1 base from V and 6 from J, leaving 12 bases between them. The length of the CDR3 is 14 residues. In DNA form, the CDR3 reads TGTGCCAGCAGCTTAGTTTCTGGGGCATCTGAAGCTTTCTTT. This codes for CASSLVSGASEAFF.

This clonotype was seen at least ten times. The chain uses TRBV20-1 and TRBJ1-2, with D tentatively TRBD1 (5 bases). The CDR3 extends over 17 amino acids. V gave up 1 base and J gave up 2 bases, with 20 bases separating them. Germline-derived CDR1 and CDR2 are DFQATT and SNEGSKA (reference sequence). The CDR3 DNA is TGCAGTGCTAGAGGAGGGGCCTACAGGAAACGAAACTATGGCTACACCTTC. The encoded protein is CSARGGAYRKRNYGYTF.

This clonotype was seen repeatedly, ten times or more. The CDR3 DNA reads TGTGCCAGCAGTTTAACAGGGGGCGATTCACCCCTCCACTTT. The encoded protein is CASSLTGGDSPLHF. The V and J genes are TRBV12-3 or TRBV12-4 and TRBJ1-6; 9 bases line up with TRBD1. The CDR3 contains 14 residues. The V segment lost 2 bases and the J segment 8 bases; nucleotides outside the gene matches: 1.

In this sample, this clonotype turned up many times. This chain connects TRBV6-5 to TRBJ1-3; maybe TRBD1 (6 bases). The CDR3 extends over 18 amino acids. V shed 4 bases and J shed 0 bases, with 19 bases lying between them. The germline V gene has CDR1 MNHEY and CDR2 SVGAGI. The CDR3 loop reads CASSLGPGQAHSGNTIYF. CDR3 bases: TGTGCCAGCAGTTTGGGGCCGGGACAAGCTCACTCTGGAAACACCATATATTTT.

This clonotype was observed at least ten times. The rearrangement uses TRBV18 and TRBJ1-1; TRBD1 aligns across 7 bases. This CDR3 spans 13 amino acids. The J segment lost 5 bases and the V segment lost 6 bases, leaving 6 bases of the junction unmatched. From germline, CDR1 is KGHSH and CDR2 LQKENI. The CDR3: CASSTYRGTEAFF. In DNA form, the CDR3 reads TGTGCCAGCTCGACCTACAGGGGAACTGAAGCTTTCTTT. Drawing the rest from reference TRBV18 and TRBJ1-1, the complete variable domain is NAGVMQNPRHLVRRRGQEARLRCSPMKGHSHVYWYRQLPEEGLKFMVYLQKENIIDESGMPKERFSAEFPKEGPSILRIQQVVRGDSAAYFCASSTYRGTEAFFGQGTRLTVV.

This clonotype was seen at least ten times. J is TRBJ2-7 and V is TRBV7-9; 10 nucleotides agree with TRBD1. Trimming cost V 5 bases and J 4 bases; bases outside gene matches: 5. CDR3 length: 14 amino acids. The germline CDR1 and CDR2 sequences are SEHNR and FQNEAQ (reference sequence). CDR3 nucleotides: TGTGCCAGCAGCGGGAGGGACAGGGGTTACGAGCAGTACTTC. This sequence encodes CASSGRDRGYEQYF.

This clonotype was counted at least ten times. The rearrangement links TRBV28 to TRBJ2-7; possible D gene TRBD2, 5 bases. Germline V CDR1 and CDR2: MDHEN, SYDVKM. This CDR3 region has 13 residues. With 10 bases removed from V and 1 base from J, the gap between germline ends came to 14 bases. In DNA, the CDR3 is TGTGCCACCCGACTGGGAGTATCCTACGAGCAGTACTTC. Translated, it gives CATRLGVSYEQYF.

Many counts were recorded for this clonotype. CDR3 sequence: CASSWGRANTEAFF. The CDR3 coding sequence is TGTGCCAGCAGCTGGGGGAGGGCGAACACTGAAGCTTTCTTT. This rearrangement joins TRBV7-2 to TRBJ1-1; D may be TRBD1 (5 bases). Trimming stripped 4 bases from V and 1 base from J, with 10 bases between. Germline assignment: CDR1 SGHTA and CDR2 FQGNSA. The CDR3 sequence is 14 residues long.

At least ten counts were recorded for this clonotype. The rearrangement uses TRBV6-2 or TRBV6-3 and TRBJ1-6, with a possible D match to TRBD1 (5 bases). This CDR3 contains 16 residues. V dropped 4 bases and J dropped 5 bases, with 15 bases sitting between them. Germline loops: CDR1 MNHEY, CDR2 SVGEGT. CDR3 coding DNA: TGTGCCAGCAGTTGGGACGCGGCGGGGAATAATTCACCCCTCCACTTT. This gives the protein CASSWDAAGNNSPLHF.

This clonotype was counted many times. The chain carries TRBV5-4 and TRBJ2-1; 7 bases are a match to TRBD2. The V gene's germline CDR1 is SGHNT and CDR2 YYREEE (reference sequence). Trimming removed 1 base from V and 0 bases from J; junction bases left unmatched: 7. The CDR3 covers 17 residues. CDR3 in amino acids: CASSLSPSGSSYNEQFF. CDR3 coding DNA: TGTGCCAGCAGCTTGAGTCCTAGCGGAAGCTCCTACAATGAGCAGTTCTTC.

This clonotype was counted at least ten times. The rearrangement uses TRBV7-2 and TRBJ1-3; TRBD1 aligns across 8 bases. The germline gives CDR1 SGHTA, CDR2 FQGNSA. With 0 bases clipped from V and 2 bases from J, the junction kept 3 bases outside the gene matches. CDR3 length: 16 residues. CDR3 loop: CASSLAAGGTGNTIYF. The CDR3 DNA reads TGTGCCAGCAGCTTAGCGGCAGGGGGCACTGGAAACACCATATATTTT.

In this sample, this clonotype turned up many times. The V call is TRBV7-8, the J call TRBJ1-5; D is undetermined. This CDR3 has 13 residues. Germline CDR1 is SGHVS and CDR2 is FQNEAQ. Trimming cost V 2 bases and J 3 bases, with 5 bases left between them. The DNA for the CDR3 is TGTGCCAGCAGCTTAACAGTCAATCAGCCCCAGCATTTT. Translated, it gives CASSLTVNQPQHF.

Only a few counts were recorded for this clonotype. The V gene is TRBV2, the J gene TRBJ2-1; 15 nucleotides match TRBD2. Germline V gene sequence: CDR1 SNHLY, CDR2 FYNNEI. The CDR3 is 18 residues long. V lost 3 bases and J lost 7; bases outside the gene matches: 10. CDR3 coding DNA: TGTGCCAGCAGTGACCCCATGGGACTAGCGGGAGGTGTTAATGAGCAGTTCTTC. The encoded protein is CASSDPMGLAGGVNEQFF.

Many counts were recorded for this clonotype. As DNA, the CDR3 is TGTGCCAGCAGCCGTCGAGGATCCACCACTGAAGCTTTCTTT. It yields the protein CASSRRGSTTEAFF. This rearrangement joins TRBV7-2 to TRBJ1-1; no reliable D call. The germline gives CDR1 SGHTA, CDR2 FQGNSA. V lost 5 bases to trimming and J lost 4 bases, with 14 bases between them. This CDR3 contains 14 residues. Complete variable domain (other parts from reference TRBV7-2 and TRBJ1-1): GAGVSQSPSNKVTEKGKDVELRCDPISGHTALYWYRQSLGQGLEFLIYFQGNSAPDKSGLPSDRFSAERTGGSVSTLTIQRTQQEDSAVYLCASSRRGSTTEAFFGQGTRLTVV.

This clonotype was observed many times. V usage is TRBV4-1 and J usage is TRBJ2-5; TRBD1 or TRBD2 may be the D gene (5 bases each). Germline values: CDR1 MGHRA, CDR2 YSYEKL. Trimming took off 2 bases at V and 2 bases at J, with 12 bases between the two ends. The CDR3 has 15 amino acids. CDR3 loop: CASSQPRDLQETQYF. The CDR3 region has the DNA TGCGCCAGCAGCCAACCCCGGGACCTACAAGAGACCCAGTACTTC.

This clonotype was seen at least ten times. This chain uses TRBV20-1 with TRBJ2-2, with D hard to call. V was clipped by 0 bases and J by 6 bases, with 8 bases between them. Germline V gene sequence: CDR1 DFQATT, CDR2 SNEGSKA (reference sequence). The CDR3 has 13 residues. Here the CDR3 reads CSARDTDPGELFF. CDR3 sequence (DNA): TGCAGTGCTAGAGATACCGACCCCGGGGAGCTGTTTTTT.

In its sample, this clonotype was seen many times. The chain couples TRBV12-3 or TRBV12-4 to TRBJ1-2, with D hard to call. CDR3 size: 15 residues. Trimming took off 5 bases at V and 8 bases at J, with 21 bases between the two ends. CDR3 DNA sequence: TGTGCCAGCAGTCCTAGAGGTCCGGGGAGTTCCGGCTACACCTTC. Its translation: CASSPRGPGSSGYTF.

This clonotype was found many times. This chain joins TRBV28 and TRBJ2-6; D gene uncertain. V was clipped by 6 bases and J by 2 bases, with 11 bases between them. The germline V gene encodes CDR1 MDHEN and CDR2 SYDVKM. This CDR3 is 15 amino acids long. CDR3 DNA: TGTGCCAGCAGCCAAGGGTTTACTGGGGCCAACGTCCTGACTTTC. It specifies CASSQGFTGANVLTF.

The V call is TRBV7-2, the J call TRBJ1-2; D may be TRBD1 (5 bases). The length of the CDR3 is 16 residues. The ends were cut back, 6 bases at V and 8 bases at J, with 25 bases in the middle. Germline CDR1 and CDR2: SGHTA and FQGNSA. CDR3: CASSSTSGAPARGYTF. The CDR3 DNA is TGTGCCAGCAGTTCAACTTCCGGGGCCCCGGCGCGCGGCTACACCTTC.

This clonotype came up many times. This rearrangement joins TRBV5-1 to TRBJ2-2; D not resolved. Germline V gene lookup returns CDR1 SGHRS and CDR2 YFSETQ. This CDR3 region has 16 residues. Between the trimmed V and J ends, which lost 4 bases and 3 bases, there was a span of 16 bases. CDR3 loop: CASSPPGKQHTGELFF. The CDR3 DNA follows: TGCGCCAGCAGCCCTCCAGGAAAACAACACACCGGGGAGCTGTTTTTT.

This clonotype was picked up many times. A read error may produce the germline difference seen at one junction end. V usage is TRBV9 and J usage is TRBJ2-7; 8 bases fit TRBD2. Per germline, CDR1 SGDLS and CDR2 YYNGEE. The CDR3 is 21 residues long. Here the CDR3 reads CASNVESPIVPGTRSFYEQYF. DNA of the CDR3: TGTGCCAGCAACGTAGAGTCCCCCATCGTTCCGGGGACTAGGAGCTTCTACGAGCAGTACTTC.

This clonotype was counted ten times or more. The J gene is TRBJ2-1, the V gene TRBV12-3 or TRBV12-4; TRBD2 aligns across 8 bases. The CDR3 totals 14 residues. V gave up 7 bases and J gave up 8 bases; unmatched junction bases: 10. The CDR3 DNA is TGTGCCAGCATGAAAGCGGGAGTAATGGATGAGCAGTTCTTC. The encoded protein is CASMKAGVMDEQFF.

This clonotype was seen more than once but under ten times. CDR3: CSVQGTEAFF. Written as DNA, the CDR3 is TGCAGCGTGCAGGGGACTGAAGCTTTCTTT. The rearrangement uses TRBV29-1 and TRBJ1-1; D possibly corresponds to TRBD1 (6 bases). The ends were cut back, 6 bases at V and 5 bases at J, with 7 bases in the middle. The germline gives CDR1 SQVTM, CDR2 ANQGSEA. The CDR3 totals 10 residues.

Of note for this clonotype: Compared with germline, one end of the junction differs, possibly owing to a read error. This chain uses TRBV11-3 with TRBJ2-3; D gene ambiguous. The CDR3 is made up of 12 amino acids. Germline CDR1 reads SGHNT; CDR2 reads YENEEA. Written as DNA, the CDR3 is TGTGCCAACAGCTTAGGTCCCGATACGCAGTATTTT. Protein sequence: CANSLGPDTQYF. The variable domain in full, completed from reference TRBV11-3 and TRBJ2-3, reads EAGVVQSPRYKIIEKKQPVAFWCNPISGHNTLYWYLQNLGQGPELLIRYENEEAVDDSQLPKDRFSAERLKGVDSTLKIQPAELGDSAVYLCANSLGPDTQYFGPGTRLTVL.